This TCR beta chain originates from a study of prognosis after radiotherapy for stage I lung cancer. Background on the study: The study enrolled about a dozen men and more than 5 women as patients, aged about 50 to 84 with a median of nearly 75 years.

This clonotype has a count of ten or more. TCR beta CDR3 amplification from genomic DNA was performed by two-round multiplex PCR. Gene-specific TRBV and TRBJ primers were used in PCR round one. TCRdb fed the multiplex PCR reads into MiXCR, producing one record per CDR3 protein. The sample contains roughly 30,000 distinct CDR3 sequences, around a third of which appear only once. This receptor was taken from a donor aged 50 or older with non-small cell lung cancer. Sequenced here: PBMCs, sampled before or after stereotactic body radiation therapy (not recorded which).

CDR3 in DNA: TGTGCCAGCAGCCTGGGACTTCTCTCTGGAAACACCATATATTTT. Its translation: CASSLGLLSGNTIYF. The rearrangement joins TRBV12-3 or TRBV12-4 to TRBJ1-3; D is possibly TRBD1 (5 bases). V lost 6 bases and J lost 0, with 12 bases in between. The CDR3 totals 15 residues.